The rows below give T cell receptor beta chains drawn from one sample of a study of blood T cell repertoires in COVID-19. Here immunoSEQ multiplex PCR was the method, and the copy in TCRdb shows in-frame clones only, minus some. Of 140,000 or so clones listed, approximately 80% were seen once; the top ten hold 1.5% to 2%. The sequenced material came from PBMCs or T cells enriched from blood (not recorded which). Every receptor here comes from a woman under 30 who had been exposed to COVID-19. The CDR3 runs from the conserved cysteine through the conserved F or W. The D gene is left open where the match is weak. Only some rows state a clone size, as once, few, many or a class for expanded clones.

d_gene,abundance,v_gene,j_gene,CDR3aa,CDR3nt
-,-,TRBV27,TRBJ2-2,CASSFFWGAGELFF,TGTGCCAGCAGTTTTTTTTGGGGGGCCGGGGAGCTGTTTTTT
-,-,TRBV24-1,TRBJ2-5,CATSVSRSGTQYF,TGTGCCACCAGTGTCTCCCGGAGCGGGACCCAGTACTTC
-,many,TRBV9,TRBJ1-3,CASSVAYRSTGNTIYF,TGTGCCAGCAGCGTAGCGTACAGGAGTACTGGAAACACCATATATTTT
-,-,TRBV20-1,TRBJ2-1,CSASLNEQFF,TGCAGTGCTAGTCTGAATGAGCAGTTCTTC
TRBD1,-,TRBV28,TRBJ2-2,CASRSDRDLNTGELFF,TGTGCCAGCAGGTCAGACAGGGACCTAAACACCGGGGAGCTGTTTTTT
-,-,TRBV18,TRBJ1-2,CASSPPEGTDYGYTF,TGTGCCAGCTCACCACCGGAGGGTACAGACTATGGCTACACCTTC
TRBD1,-,TRBV7-2,TRBJ1-2,CASSLAYTTGGVYGYTF,TGTGCCAGCAGCTTAGCTTACACGACAGGGGGCGTCTATGGCTACACCTTC
-,-,TRBV7-2,TRBJ2-3,CASSLIEADTQYF,TGTGCCAGCAGCTTAATCGAGGCAGATACGCAGTATTTT
-,-,TRBV6-5,TRBJ2-5,CASSYSGQQETQYF,TGTGCCAGCAGTTACTCGGGGCAGCAAGAGACCCAGTACTTC
-,-,TRBV6-4,TRBJ1-5,CASSDSTTGPQHF,TGTGCCAGCAGTGACTCCACCACAGGGCCCCAGCATTTT
-,once,TRBV28,TRBJ1-2,CASSLGRDYIYGYTF,TGTGCCAGCAGTTTAGGACGGGACTATATTTATGGCTACACCTTC